This T cell receptor beta chain was captured by sequencing in a study of shared clonotypes between healthy human individuals. From germline, CDR1 is MDHEN and CDR2 SYDVKM. The V gene lost 7 bases and the J gene lost 6 bases, with 15 bases spanning the gap. The CDR3 has 13 residues. Sequencing was performed with immunoSEQ multiplex PCR; in TCRdb, only in-frame clones are kept and a portion is missing. This table has a few million clones, approximately 92% appearing once. All participating donors were Caucasian adults from Nashville, Tennessee. This clone has just one count. The J gene is TRBJ1-2, the V gene TRBV28; the D gene is possibly TRBD1 (6 bases). This sequence originates from a man between 18 and 29 years old in good health. The sample taken for sequencing was naive CD4+ T cells sorted from blood. Subset denoted: CD45RA+ positively selected. The CDR3 loop is CASTMGGGHGYTF. The CDR3 DNA follows: TGTGCCAGCACCATGGGGGGGGGCCATGGCTACACCTTC.